The TCR beta chain under discussion was sequenced for a study of CD8 T cells in ankylosing spondylitis (dated by TCRdb to about 2017). For the study in its entirety: The study set out to find disease-linked TCR variants by profiling T cell receptor beta repertoires in ankylosing spondylitis patients and healthy donors. In total, the full study cohort was made up of roughly 100 healthy donors and 25 ankylosing spondylitis patients. Peripheral blood was sampled, and synovial fluid was additionally collected from ankylosing spondylitis patients.

TCRdb shows the sequencer as Illumina HiSeq 2500. TCR beta libraries were prepared by quantitative 5'-RACE with molecular barcodes. The study's own analysis went as follows. To identify disease-linked TCR variants, a new computational method was used, one built on a probabilistic model of VDJ rearrangement. TCRdb handled the public reads itself, with Q25 trimming in fastp and clone calling in MiXCR, and kept productive beta chains. Merged by CDR3 protein, the rows form single entries marked with the most common genes and DNA. V and J calls and clone size were set by TCRdb, not the authors. In all, the sample holds 150,000 to 200,000 distinct CDR3 sequences, and 10% to 15% of those were seen once. Approximately 9.9% of the sample lies in the top ten. Clipping removes 7 bases from V and 12 bases from J, with 9 as the unmatched junction base count. CDR1 and CDR2, looked up from the germline V gene, are MDHEN and SYDVKM. The CDR3 runs 12 amino acids, cysteine and phenylalanine included. CDR3 DNA is the only sequence kept; it has 36 bases, read in frame from the first base.

Here is what the overall study found, with its caveats: A TCR beta motif made up of fewer than 10 highly homologous amino acid variants appeared to be characteristic of blood from ankylosing spondylitis patients. The disease-linked clones were reported as significantly enriched in matched synovial fluid samples from ankylosing spondylitis patients. Some TCR beta motif variants had previously been reported in synovial fluid and blood of reactive arthritis patients, which suggested common disease-initiation mechanisms. A CD8+ phenotype was shown by the disease-linked clones, which were found at relatively low frequencies in peripheral blood.

Of note for this clonotype: What this receptor recognizes is not known. Base-call qualities are not available, and no considerably larger clone is one nucleotide away.

This TCR was sampled from a female donor with ankylosing spondylitis or in good health (not recorded which). The sequenced sample consisted of blood, either unsorted or a sorted T cell fraction (not recorded which). Rearrangement joined TRBV28 to TRBJ1-1; 9 of the junction bases match TRBD1. The DNA sequence is as follows: TGTGCCAGCACACAGGGGGCGCTGAGGACTTTCTTT. This codes for CASTQGALRTFF.